Shown below are 8 T cell receptor beta chains from a single sample sequenced in a study of cytomegalovirus exposure and HLA in healthy donors. Libraries were prepared by immunoSEQ multiplex PCR; TCRdb keeps only in-frame clonotypes and omits some of them. The sample gives roughly 330,000 clones, about 85% of which show up once; approximately 1.1% is in the top ten. Material for sequencing was PBMCs. The receptors stem from a woman in her 30s in good health and CMV-seropositive.

This chain joins TRBV2 and TRBJ1-4; TRBD1 might be the D (5 bases). The germline CDR1 and CDR2 sequences are SNHLY and FYNNEI. The V end was cut by 3 bases, the J end by 5 bases, with 10 bases between. The CDR3 extends over 14 amino acids. Written as DNA, the CDR3 is TGTGCCAGCAGTGAGGGGGGTTGGAATGAAAAACTGTTTTTT. Amino acids: CASSEGGWNEKLFF.

The genes are TRBV6-4 and TRBJ2-7; no clear D. Germline-derived CDR1 and CDR2 are MRHNA and SNTAGT. The V end lost 11 bases, the J end lost 6 bases, and 20 bases lay between the germline ends. This CDR3 is 13 amino acids long. The CDR3 coding sequence is TGTGCCCGACGGTTAATCCGACATGCCGAGCAGTACTTC. This translates into CARRLIRHAEQYF.

CDR3 nucleotide sequence: TGTGCCAGCAGCCCCGGAACAACGCTGGAGGAGCTGTTTTTT. This codes for CASSPGTTLEELFF. V gene TRBV5-8 combines with J gene TRBJ2-2; D unclear. This CDR3 contains 14 residues. Germline assignment: CDR1 SGHTS and CDR2 YDEGEE. Trimming shortened V by 4 bases and J by 10 bases, and 17 bases separated the two germline ends.

The chain employs TRBV2 and TRBJ2-3; maybe TRBD2 (5 bases). From germline, CDR1 is SNHLY and CDR2 FYNNEI. The CDR3 totals 15 residues. V was cut by 7 bases and J by 0 bases, with 14 bases left in between. The CDR3 region is CASTSQRTSTDTQYF. In DNA, the CDR3 is TGTGCCAGCACCTCACAGCGGACTAGCACAGATACGCAGTATTTT.

This sequence joins TRBV6-1 and TRBJ2-1; 10 nucleotides line up with TRBD2. Looked up from germline, CDR1 is MNHNS and CDR2 is SASEGT. CDR3 length equals 16 residues. The junction had 3 bases not matched to a gene; V was cut back by 4 bases and J by 0 bases. CDR3: CASSALAGASYNEQFF. In DNA form, the CDR3 reads TGTGCCAGCAGTGCCCTAGCGGGGGCCTCCTACAATGAGCAGTTCTTC.

The rearrangement joins TRBV19 to TRBJ1-5; D gene uncertain. The germline CDR1 and CDR2 sequences are LNHDA and SQIVND (reference sequence). V was cut by 7 bases and J by 1 base, with 14 bases left in between. The CDR3 is 15 residues long. This CDR3 reads CASTLRGLSNQPQHF. The CDR3 region has the DNA TGTGCCAGTACTCTAAGAGGGCTCAGCAATCAGCCCCAGCATTTT.

The chain carries TRBV4-3 and TRBJ1-1; no firm D call. The CDR3 loop spans 13 amino acids. CDR1 is LGHNA and CDR2 is YSLEER in the germline V gene. V lost 1 base to trimming and J lost 1 base, with 4 bases between them. In DNA, the CDR3 is TGCGCCAGCAGCCAAGTTAAGAACACTGAAGCTTTCTTT. It encodes CASSQVKNTEAFF.

CDR3 region: CASSLAVGGGQETQYF. As DNA, the CDR3 is TGTGCCAGCAGCTTAGCGGTGGGAGGGGGACAAGAGACCCAGTACTTC. This chain uses TRBV7-2 with TRBJ2-5, with D possibly TRBD2 on 7 matching bases. The ends were cut back, 0 bases at V and 2 bases at J, with 13 bases in the middle. Germline V lookup: CDR1 SGHTA, CDR2 FQGNSA. The CDR3 covers 16 residues.